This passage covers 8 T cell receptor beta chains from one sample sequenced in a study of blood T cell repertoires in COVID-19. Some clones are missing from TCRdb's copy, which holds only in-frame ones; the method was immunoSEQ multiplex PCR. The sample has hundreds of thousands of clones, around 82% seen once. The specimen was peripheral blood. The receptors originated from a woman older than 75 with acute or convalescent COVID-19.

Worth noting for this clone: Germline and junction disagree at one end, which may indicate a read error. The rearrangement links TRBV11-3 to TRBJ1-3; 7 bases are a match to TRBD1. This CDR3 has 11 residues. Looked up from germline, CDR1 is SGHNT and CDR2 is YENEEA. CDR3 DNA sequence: TGTGCCAGCAGCCTAGAGGGGGCTGTGAATTTT. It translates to CASSLEGAVNF.

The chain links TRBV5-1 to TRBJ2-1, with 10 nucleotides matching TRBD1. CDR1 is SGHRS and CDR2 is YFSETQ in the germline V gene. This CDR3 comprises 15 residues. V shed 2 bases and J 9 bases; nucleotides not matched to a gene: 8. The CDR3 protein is CASSFGQGVGREQFF. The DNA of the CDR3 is TGCGCCAGCAGCTTCGGACAGGGGGTAGGACGTGAGCAGTTCTTC. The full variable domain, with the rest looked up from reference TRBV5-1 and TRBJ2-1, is KAGVTQTPRYLIKTRGQQVTLSCSPISGHRSVSWYQQTPGQGLQFLFEYFSETQRNKGNFPGRFSGRQFSNSRSEMNVSTLELGDSALYLCASSFGQGVGREQFFGPGTRLTVL.

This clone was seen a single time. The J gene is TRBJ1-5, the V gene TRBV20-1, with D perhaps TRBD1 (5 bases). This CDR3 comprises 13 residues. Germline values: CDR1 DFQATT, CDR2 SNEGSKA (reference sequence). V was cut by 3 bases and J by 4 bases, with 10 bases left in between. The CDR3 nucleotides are TGCAGTGCTAGTGGCAGGGCGAATCAGCCCCAGCATTTT. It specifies CSASGRANQPQHF.

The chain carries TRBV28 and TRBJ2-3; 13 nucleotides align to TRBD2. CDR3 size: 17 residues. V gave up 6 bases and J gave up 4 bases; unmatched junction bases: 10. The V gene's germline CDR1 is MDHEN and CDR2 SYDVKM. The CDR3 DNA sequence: TGTGCCAGCAGCCTATTTCGGACTAGCGGGGGCCCAGATACGCAGTATTTT. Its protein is CASSLFRTSGGPDTQYF.

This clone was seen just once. The CDR3, as DNA: TGTGCCACCAGTGACTCCGGGACAGCTAACACCGGGGAGCTGTTTTTT. Protein product: CATSDSGTANTGELFF. The V call is TRBV24-1, the J call TRBJ2-2; 7 nucleotides align to TRBD1. This CDR3 comprises 16 residues. From germline, CDR1 is KGHDR and CDR2 SFDVKD. Trimming at V came to 4 bases and at J to 2 bases, leaving 6 bases not matched to a gene.

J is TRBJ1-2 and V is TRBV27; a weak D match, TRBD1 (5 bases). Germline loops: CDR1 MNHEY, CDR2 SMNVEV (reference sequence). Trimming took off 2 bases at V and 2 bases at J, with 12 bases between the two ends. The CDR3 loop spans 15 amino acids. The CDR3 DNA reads TGTGCCAGCAGTTTAGAAGGGGCGGGGAACTATGGCTACACCTTC. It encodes CASSLEGAGNYGYTF.

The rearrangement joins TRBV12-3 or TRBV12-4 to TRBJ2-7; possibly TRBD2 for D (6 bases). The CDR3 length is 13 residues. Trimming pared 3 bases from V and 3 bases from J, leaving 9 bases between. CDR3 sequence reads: CASSFGGIYEQYF. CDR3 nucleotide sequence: TGTGCCAGCAGTTTTGGAGGGATCTACGAGCAGTACTTC.

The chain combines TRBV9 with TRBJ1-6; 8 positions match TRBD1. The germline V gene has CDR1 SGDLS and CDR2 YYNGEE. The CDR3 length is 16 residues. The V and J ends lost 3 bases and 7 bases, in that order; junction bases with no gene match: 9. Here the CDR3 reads CASSAQQGAWNSPLHF. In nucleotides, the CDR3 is TGTGCCAGCAGCGCGCAGCAGGGGGCTTGGAATTCACCCCTCCACTTT.